This T cell receptor beta chain was recorded in a study of blood T cells in healthy people across ages (dated by TCRdb to 2014 to 2015). About the full investigation: Template switching captured roughly one uniquely barcoded TCR beta cDNA molecule per two T cells in model experiments. The study measured age-related changes in TCR beta repertoire diversity using deep sequencing normalized with unique cDNA molecular identifiers. Four age groups were formed from the donors: young (average 16 years), middle-aged (just under 40), aged (roughly 56) and long-lived (around 80). To avoid experimental bias, donors of different ages were spread randomly across the sequencing lanes. Two additional independent replicas of 1 million unique cDNA reads from the same blood draw were analyzed for two donors (one aged 18 to 30 and one aged 80 or older). Beyond this particular receptor, the publication reports: There was a strong correlation between observed TCR beta diversity and the percentage of naive T cells measured by flow cytometry. Observed TCR beta diversity per million T cells fell roughly linearly with age, and a significant reduction was already apparent by age approximately 40. Because the CMV infection status of the donors was unknown, age-related changes in expanded clonotypes may potentially have been confounded. Compared with the aged group, the long-lived group had more naive CD4+ T cells, fewer expanded clones and increased TCR diversity, a pattern suggesting age selection. Since profiling was done on bulk unsorted PBMCs, naive and antigen-experienced compartments could not be conclusively compared. Estimates of total diversity based on one million sequenced T cells were regarded as lower bounds and as underestimates.

Points on this clonotype: Its target antigen remains unknown. The sample holds no much larger clone one base away, and base qualities are not on file.

The library was produced with 5' RACE. Sequencing instrument: Illumina HiSeq 2500. A second roughly 7 to 12 cycle PCR used a sample-barcoded 5' primer and a J-beta primer mix. A template-switch 5' adaptor carrying 12 random nucleotides introduced a unique molecular identifier onto each TCR beta cDNA molecule. Each sample yielded at least 3 million CDR3-containing paired-end reads. First-strand cDNA was synthesized from all RNA with the Mint cDNA synthesis kit, primed by a TRBC-specific oligonucleotide. Following uracil-DNA glycosylase treatment, a first 18-cycle PCR with universal primers M1SS and BC2_uni_R was performed on all cDNA. The published analysis was carried out like this. Normalization of each sample was performed by random selection of 1 million high-quality reads, each carrying a distinct molecular identifier. Reads sharing molecular identifiers were discarded rather than binned into consensus sequences. MiTCR, run with a Q25 quality threshold and the strictest error-elimination algorithm, handled CDR3 identification, clonotype clustering and error correction. Lower-bound total TCR beta diversity was estimated with a nonparametric unseen species model using Euler transformation. TCRdb handled the public reads itself, with Q25 trimming in fastp and clone calling in MiXCR, and kept productive beta chains. Records with the same CDR3 protein are collapsed into one entry carrying the most frequent genes and DNA. For this entry, the V and J calls and clone size follow TCRdb and not the study's own pipeline. This sample lists over 1.5 million distinct CDR3 sequences; roughly 50% were detected once. Together, the top ten hold around 2.1% of the sample.

The V end gives up 9 bases and the J end 2 bases, leaving 11 bases in the junction not matched to a gene. From the germline V gene, CDR1 is KGHDR and CDR2 is SFDVKD. The CDR3 runs 16 amino acids, cysteine and phenylalanine included. The read is trimmed to its CDR3 DNA, 48 bases read in frame from base 1. Systemically healthy Caucasian individuals from Russia, around 39 in total and aged roughly 6 to 100 years, were included as donors. About 9.1 milliliters of peripheral blood were collected from each donor into EDTA-treated Vacutainer tubes. Ficoll-Paque density-gradient centrifugation was used to isolate PBMCs, with at least 7 million per sample. Trizol reagent was used to extract total RNA from PBMCs, with at least 5 micrograms per sample. Naive CD45RAhigh/CD27high T cell percentages were measured by flow cytometry on a PBMC aliquot from every donor.

The sequence links TRBV24-1 to TRBJ2-3; TRBD1 aligns with 9 central bases. Sequenced input: blood. The clonotype was recovered from a woman in her 40s in good health. The DNA is TGTGCCACCGACGCGGGGACAGGGCCCCTCACAGATACGCAGTATTTT. It specifies CATDAGTGPLTDTQYF.